This entry lists 28 T cell receptor beta chains sequenced from one sample in a study of blood T cell repertoires in COVID-19. Profiling relied on immunoSEQ multiplex PCR, and the TCRdb table lists in-frame clones only, not all of them. The data show roughly 40,000 clones, around 83% seen once. Material: peripheral blood. All receptors derive from a man in his fifties or sixties in a cohort sampled during active COVID-19.

This clone was recorded once. This sequence joins TRBV24-1 and TRBJ2-3; TRBD2 agrees at 8 bases. Per the germline V gene, CDR1 is KGHDR and CDR2 is SFDVKD. The CDR3 runs to 13 residues. The CDR3 is CVWGAGGTDTQYF. The CDR3 DNA reads as TGTGTCTGGGGAGCGGGAGGCACAGATACGCAGTATTTT.

The V and J genes are TRBV4-3 and TRBJ1-1, with 8 bases fitting TRBD1. Trimming at V came to 6 bases and at J to 2 bases, leaving 8 bases not matched to a gene. CDR3 length: 15 residues. CDR1 and CDR2 (germline): LGHNA, YSLEER. The CDR3 reads CASSQQGGQNTEAFF. Here the CDR3 DNA reads TGCGCCAGCAGTCAACAGGGGGGCCAAAACACTGAAGCTTTCTTT.

The J gene is TRBJ1-5, the V gene TRBV19, with 12 positions matching TRBD1. The ends lost 7 bases at V and 6 bases at J; junction bases unmatched: 7. Germline V CDR1 and CDR2: LNHDA, SQIVND (reference sequence). The CDR3 loop spans 15 amino acids. CDR3 coding DNA: TGTGCCAGTACCCGGGGACAGGGGGCATCTCAGCCCCAGCATTTT. It translates to CASTRGQGASQPQHF.

The chain has TRBV24-1 and TRBJ1-2; TRBD1 aligns across 8 bases. Losses at the gene ends were 7 bases for V and 5 bases for J; bases not matched to a gene: 2. CDR1 and CDR2 from the germline V gene are KGHDR and SFDVKD. The CDR3 spans 12 residues. DNA for the CDR3: TGTGCCACCAGCCGGACAGGGTATGGCTACACCTTC. Amino acids: CATSRTGYGYTF.

Here the CDR3 DNA reads TGTGCCATCAGTGAGCTCCAGGGGTACAATTCACCCCTCCACTTT. Protein: CAISELQGYNSPLHF. This chain uses TRBV10-3 with TRBJ1-6, with D maybe TRBD1 (6 bases). Trimming took 2 bases from V and 7 from J, leaving 12 bases between them. Per germline, CDR1 ENHRY and CDR2 SYGVKD. CDR3 length equals 15 residues.

J is TRBJ1-3 and V is TRBV3-1 (or the pseudogene TRBV3-2); TRBD1 is a possible D gene (5 bases). The CDR3 spans 14 residues. V dropped 7 bases and J dropped 0 bases, with 10 bases sitting between them. Looked up from germline, CDR1 is LGHDT and CDR2 is YNNKEL (reference sequence). CDR3 in DNA: TGTGCCAGCAAATGGACACTCTCTGGAAACACCATATATTTT. Its protein product is CASKWTLSGNTIYF.

The gene calls are TRBV5-4 and TRBJ2-7, with D perhaps TRBD1 (5 bases). Germline CDR1 and CDR2: SGHNT and YYREEE (reference sequence). Trimming left V 4 bases short and J 2 bases short, with 16 bases between. CDR3 length: 15 amino acids. DNA for the CDR3: TGTGCCAGCAGCAAGGACACTCAACCCACCTACGAGCAGTACGTC. Translation: CASSKDTQPTYEQYV.

This chain's CDR3 is CAWNRVQETQYF. CDR3 DNA sequence: TGTGCCTGGAACAGGGTACAAGAGACCCAGTACTTC. The chain has TRBV30 and TRBJ2-5; tentatively, D is TRBD1 (6 bases). This CDR3 has 12 amino acids. The V gene lost 4 bases and the J gene lost 2 bases, with 8 bases spanning the gap. Germline V gives CDR1 GTSNPN, CDR2 SVGIG (reference sequence).

The chain is built from TRBV5-6 and TRBJ1-4, with D maybe TRBD1 (5 bases). The germline gives CDR1 SGHDT, CDR2 YYEEEE. The V and J ends lost 0 bases and 8 bases respectively, with 11 bases between them. CDR3 size: 14 residues. DNA of the CDR3: TGTGCCAGCAGCTTGGGCCAGGAGGGGGAAAAACTGTTTTTT. Translation gives CASSLGQEGEKLFF. The variable domain in full, with the rest retrieved from reference TRBV5-6 and TRBJ1-4, is DAGVTQSPTHLIKTRGQQVTLRCSPKSGHDTVSWYQQALGQGPQFIFQYYEEEERQRGNFPDRFSGHQFPNYSSELNVNALLLGDSALYLCASSLGQEGEKLFFGSGTQLSVL.

The gene calls are TRBV4-2 and TRBJ2-2, with 9 nucleotides matching TRBD2. The V segment lost 0 bases and the J segment 3 bases; nucleotides outside the gene matches: 8. The CDR3 consists of 18 residues. The V gene's germline CDR1 is LGHNA and CDR2 YNFKEQ. The CDR3 DNA sequence: TGTGCCAGCAGCCAAGAAGAGGGGCTAGCGGGATACACCGGGGAGCTGTTTTTT. It is translated as CASSQEEGLAGYTGELFF.

The chain couples TRBV18 to TRBJ2-7; 10 nucleotides line up with TRBD1. This CDR3 region has 13 residues. Germline V gene lookup returns CDR1 KGHSH and CDR2 LQKENI. V was pared by 4 bases and J by 11 bases, with 8 bases of the junction left unmatched. Here the CDR3 reads CASSLTGGTGEYF. Here the CDR3 DNA reads TGTGCCAGCTCACTCACAGGGGGGACAGGGGAGTACTTC.

The chain is built from TRBV11-3 and TRBJ2-7; the D is unclear. The CDR3 contains 13 residues. The germline V gene encodes CDR1 SGHNT and CDR2 YENEEA. Trimming took 0 bases from V and 2 from J, leaving 5 bases between them. The CDR3, as DNA: TGTGCCAGCAGCTTAGAACAGCCCTACGAGCAGTACTTC. As protein: CASSLEQPYEQYF.

The chain carries TRBV29-1 and TRBJ1-1; TRBD1 agrees at 7 bases. V shed 6 bases and J 0 bases; nucleotides not matched to a gene: 4. Per germline, CDR1 SQVTM and CDR2 ANQGSEA. The CDR3 has 13 residues. The CDR3 DNA sequence: TGCAGCGTCAGGGGGAAAATGAACACTGAAGCTTTCTTT. Translating it yields CSVRGKMNTEAFF.

V is TRBV6-4 and J is TRBJ2-3; 10 nucleotides agree with TRBD1. Germline lookup yields CDR1 MRHNA and CDR2 SNTAGT. V lost 5 bases to trimming and J lost 2 bases; unmatched junction nucleotides: 4. This CDR3 has 15 amino acids. In DNA form, the CDR3 reads TGTGCCAGCAGTCCGACAGGGGGCAACACAGATACGCAGTATTTT. This gives the protein CASSPTGGNTDTQYF.

This chain joins TRBV4-1 and TRBJ1-5, with D hard to call. CDR3 length equals 15 residues. From germline, CDR1 is MGHRA and CDR2 YSYEKL. The germline V and J ends were trimmed by 1 base and 1 base, with 8 bases remaining between them. The CDR3 DNA is TGCGCCAGCAGCCAAGCAGGTACGAGCAATCAGCCCCAGCATTTT. Translated, it gives CASSQAGTSNQPQHF.

The chain uses TRBV6-4 and TRBJ2-2, with 7 bases identical to TRBD2. Trimming took 0 bases from V and 1 from J; bases not matched to a gene: 2. The germline CDR1 and CDR2 sequences are MRHNA and SNTAGT. CDR3 length: 16 amino acids. The DNA for the CDR3 is TGTGCCAGCAGTGACTCTCCTAGCGGGAACACCGGGGAGCTGTTTTTT. It translates to CASSDSPSGNTGELFF.

This clone was detected a few times. This chain connects TRBV12-3 or TRBV12-4 to TRBJ2-5; no reliable D call. There are 12 residues in the CDR3. V lost 3 bases and J 5 bases, leaving 7 bases between the germline ends. The CDR3: CASSFSPETQYF. CDR3 DNA sequence: TGTGCCAGCAGTTTTTCCCCGGAGACCCAGTACTTC.

This chain uses TRBV19 with TRBJ2-2, with D perhaps TRBD1 (6 bases). Germline V lookup: CDR1 LNHDA, CDR2 SQIVND (reference sequence). Trimming took 7 bases from V and 5 from J, leaving 20 bases between them. This CDR3 region has 16 residues. The CDR3 protein is CASTLGAVRGTGELFF. The CDR3 DNA reads TGTGCCAGTACCCTCGGGGCGGTAAGGGGGACCGGGGAGCTGTTTTTT.

This sequence joins TRBV2 and TRBJ2-1; D gene unclear. Trimming pared 5 bases from V and 4 bases from J, leaving 9 bases between. This CDR3 has 13 amino acids. Germline V gives CDR1 SNHLY, CDR2 FYNNEI. CDR3 nucleotide sequence: TGTGCCAGCAGTAGCGACGGATACAATGAGCAGTTCTTC. Residues: CASSSDGYNEQFF.

The CDR3 loop reads CASSGRGRVDEQFF. The CDR3 DNA is TGTGCCAGCAGCGGGAGGGGGAGGGTCGATGAGCAGTTCTTC. V and J are TRBV7-3 and TRBJ2-1, with D maybe TRBD2 (7 bases). The CDR3 runs to 14 residues. The V end was cut by 5 bases, the J end by 8 bases, with 16 bases between. In germline, CDR1 is SGHTA, CDR2 FQGTGA.

The chain is built from TRBV15 and TRBJ1-5; tentatively, D is TRBD1 (6 bases). V was trimmed by 5 bases and J by 9 bases, leaving 23 bases between them. This CDR3 has 16 amino acids. CDR1 and CDR2 (germline): LNHNV, YYDKDF (reference sequence). The CDR3 DNA is TGTGCCACCAGCGGGAGCGACCAGGGGCCTAGTTGGCCCCAGCATTTT. Residues: CATSGSDQGPSWPQHF. The entire variable domain, with the rest obtained from reference TRBV15 and TRBJ1-5, is as follows: DAMVIQNPRYQVTQFGKPVTLSCSQTLNHNVMYWYQQKSSQAPKLLFHYYDKDFNNEADTPDNFQSRRPNTSFCFLDIRSPGLGDTAMYLCATSGSDQGPSWPQHFGDGTRLSIL.

The chain combines TRBV9 with TRBJ2-3, with 9 positions matching TRBD1. Trimming removed 4 bases from V and 3 bases from J; junction bases left unmatched: 6. Germline assignment: CDR1 SGDLS and CDR2 YYNGEE. This CDR3 spans 15 amino acids. The CDR3 reads CASSYRDRETDTQYF. The CDR3 region has the DNA TGTGCCAGCAGCTACCGGGACAGGGAAACAGATACGCAGTATTTT.

This clone turned up a few times. The chain carries TRBV19 and TRBJ1-3; D remains unclear. CDR1 is LNHDA and CDR2 is SQIVND in the germline V gene (reference sequence). The V end lost 5 bases, the J end lost 7 bases, and 9 bases lay between the germline ends. CDR3 length: 12 residues. Here the CDR3 reads CASSPGFNTIYF. The CDR3 DNA reads as TGTGCCAGTAGTCCGGGGTTCAACACCATATATTTT.

The V gene is TRBV7-6, the J gene TRBJ2-2; 8 bases line up with TRBD2. This CDR3 is 16 amino acids long. The V segment lost 1 base and the J segment 3 bases; nucleotides outside the gene matches: 4. CDR1 SGHVS and CDR2 FNYEAQ come from the germline V gene. The CDR3 region has the DNA TGTGCCAGCAGCTTAGAGTTAGCGGGGTACACCGGGGAGCTGTTTTTT. Translated: CASSLELAGYTGELFF. Supplemented by reference TRBV7-6 and TRBJ2-2, the full variable domain reads GAGVSQSPRYKVTKRGQDVALRCDPISGHVSLYWYRQALGQGPEFLTYFNYEAQQDKSGLPNDRFSAERPEGSISTLTIQRTEQRDSAMYRCASSLELAGYTGELFFGEGSRLTVL.

The rearrangement links TRBV18 to TRBJ2-7, with 11 positions matching TRBD1. Germline CDR1 reads KGHSH; CDR2 reads LQKENI. Trimming took 4 bases from V and 6 from J; bases not matched to a gene: 14. The CDR3 length is 17 residues. For the CDR3, the DNA is TGTGCCAGCTCACAATTGGGCACGGGACAGGGGGTTTTCGAGCAGTACTTC. It yields the protein CASSQLGTGQGVFEQYF.

This chain connects TRBV5-6 to TRBJ2-7, with TRBD1 matching 9 bases. Germline-derived CDR1 and CDR2 are SGHDT and YYEEEE. The V and J ends lost 6 bases and 7 bases, in that order; junction bases with no gene match: 14. The CDR3 loop spans 15 amino acids. The CDR3 protein is CASTFRQGVLWEQYF. The CDR3 DNA reads TGTGCCAGCACCTTTCGACAGGGGGTATTGTGGGAGCAGTACTTC.

The genes are TRBV11-2 and TRBJ2-5, with D perhaps matching TRBD1 (5 bases). With 4 bases removed from V and 4 bases from J, the gap between germline ends came to 16 bases. This CDR3 contains 15 residues. The germline V gene has CDR1 SGHAT and CDR2 FQNNGV. The CDR3 sequence is CASSSHLGPGETQYF. The CDR3 DNA follows: TGTGCCAGCAGCTCCCACCTGGGGCCAGGAGAGACCCAGTACTTC.

DNA for the CDR3: TGTGCCACCAGCCAACGACAGGGGGCACGGGAGCAGTACTTC. It yields the protein CATSQRQGAREQYF. V usage is TRBV15 and J usage is TRBJ2-7, with 10 bases aligning to TRBD1. CDR1 and CDR2 from the germline V gene are LNHNV and YYDKDF (reference sequence). The CDR3 length is 14 residues. The J segment lost 7 bases and the V segment lost 5 bases, leaving 8 bases of the junction unmatched. Full variable domain (remainder filled in from reference TRBV15 and TRBJ2-7): DAMVIQNPRYQVTQFGKPVTLSCSQTLNHNVMYWYQQKSSQAPKLLFHYYDKDFNNEADTPDNFQSRRPNTSFCFLDIRSPGLGDTAMYLCATSQRQGAREQYFGPGTRLTVT.